This entry describes one T cell receptor beta chain. The antigen is unknown. Both 60 Vbeta primers and 13 Jbeta primers went into the PCR. The protocol was immunoSEQ multiplex PCR, while the TCRdb copy is restricted to in-frame clones and leaves out a portion. The sample includes more than 250,000 clones, around 90% of them seen just once. The data are from a study of cytomegalovirus exposure and HLA in healthy donors. Regarding the study as a whole: The later analysis indicated that the majority of CMV-associated TCR beta chains appeared HLA-restricted.

The germline V gene encodes CDR1 SNHLY and CDR2 FYNNEI. CDR3 length: 14 amino acids. J gave up 8 bases and V 6 bases, and 9 bases lay outside the gene matches. This receptor was taken from a young woman in good health and CMV-seronegative. The specimen sequenced was PBMCs. The rearrangement joins TRBV2 to TRBJ1-4; TRBD1 matches at 7 bases. This chain's CDR3 is CASRQTGAGEKLFF. The CDR3 bases are TGTGCCAGCAGACAAACAGGGGCGGGGGAAAAACTGTTTTTT.